This paragraph covers one TCR beta chain sequence. The target antigen is unknown. These data originate in a study of monozygotic twins with inflammatory bowel disease. Added by template switching were UMIs that each held a 6-nucleotide sample barcode. Each CDR3 protein gets one entry in TCRdb, which reprocessed the 5' RACE reads and gives no DNA. The sample shows some 160,000 distinct CDR3 sequences, and 6.5% to 9% sits with its ten largest clones. Overall study findings and caveats: Discrimination among different T cell subtypes was not achievable. It was in IBD patients that TCRbeta diversity (inverse Simpson) was lower than in healthy co-twins.

Material for sequencing was blood. The TCR originated in a human donor with ulcerative colitis or Crohn's disease, or a healthy co-twin of an affected twin (not recorded which).

This chain's CDR3 is CSASRVAGDLTDTQYF. The J gene is TRBJ2-3, the V gene TRBV20-1; the D call from TCRdb, TRBD2, cannot be confirmed without DNA. The CDR3 spans 16 residues. CDR1 DFQATT and CDR2 SNEGSKA come from the germline V gene (reference sequence).